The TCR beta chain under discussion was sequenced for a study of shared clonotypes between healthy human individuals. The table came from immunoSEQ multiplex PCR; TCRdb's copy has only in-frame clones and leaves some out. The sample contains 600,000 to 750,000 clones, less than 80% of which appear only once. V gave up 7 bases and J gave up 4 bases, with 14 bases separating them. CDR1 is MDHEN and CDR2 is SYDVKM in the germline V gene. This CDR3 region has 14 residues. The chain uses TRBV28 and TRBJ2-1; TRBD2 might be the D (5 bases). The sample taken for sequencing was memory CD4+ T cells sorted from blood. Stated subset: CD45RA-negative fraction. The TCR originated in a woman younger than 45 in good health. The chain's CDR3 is CASTLAPTYNEQFF. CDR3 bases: TGTGCCAGCACGCTAGCCCCCACTTACAATGAGCAGTTCTTC.